This entry lists 32 T cell receptor beta chains sequenced from one sample in a study of T cell responses to AZD1222 COVID-19 vaccine. Only in-frame clones appear in the TCRdb table, and some are missing; sequencing was by immunoSEQ multiplex PCR. The table lists around 180,000 clones, roughly nine tenths of them singletons, with 6% to 8% in the top ten. The specimen comprised peripheral blood, sampled on day 0 of AZD1222 vaccination. The receptors derive from an adult in good health.

This chain uses TRBV7-2 with TRBJ1-5; the D gene is possibly TRBD1 (6 bases). V lost 1 base, J lost 0 bases, and 16 bases lay in between. Germline values: CDR1 SGHTA, CDR2 FQGNSA. This CDR3 has 18 amino acids. Written as DNA, the CDR3 is TGTGCCAGCAGCTTAGGGCCCTTGTCACAGGGTAGCAATCAGCCCCAGCATTTT. Translation: CASSLGPLSQGSNQPQHF.

The chain uses TRBV9 and TRBJ1-6; D unresolved. The CDR3 sequence is 14 residues long. Trimming pared 0 bases from V and 10 bases from J, leaving 11 bases between. Looked up from germline, CDR1 is SGDLS and CDR2 is YYNGEE. This CDR3 is CASSVDGLRSPLHF. CDR3 coding DNA: TGTGCCAGCAGCGTAGACGGTTTGCGCTCACCCCTCCACTTT.

The chain joins TRBV7-3 to TRBJ1-6; 7 positions match TRBD1. This CDR3 has 13 amino acids. Germline V gene lookup returns CDR1 SGHTA and CDR2 FQGTGA. V lost 4 bases, J lost 11 bases, and 5 bases stayed unmatched. The CDR3 DNA sequence: TGTGCCAGCAGCTCGACAGGGTTTGCACCCCTCCACTTT. Translating gives CASSSTGFAPLHF.

J is TRBJ2-2 and V is TRBV5-4; either TRBD1 or TRBD2 may fit D (7 bases each). V was pared by 4 bases and J by 7 bases, with 14 bases between. Germline assignment: CDR1 SGHNT and CDR2 YYREEE (reference sequence). The CDR3 extends over 14 amino acids. CDR3 DNA: TGTGCCAGCAGCATAGACAGGGAGGGCGGGGAGCTGTTTTTT. It yields the protein CASSIDREGGELFF.

The table lists this clone with a count of one. This chain uses TRBV6-1 with TRBJ1-2; no clear D. This CDR3 contains 16 residues. Germline loops: CDR1 MNHNS, CDR2 SASEGT. V was clipped by 0 bases and J by 3 bases, with 14 bases between them. DNA of the CDR3: TGTGCCAGCAGTGAAGCGAGGACGGCTCTGTACTATGGCTACACCTTC. This gives the protein CASSEARTALYYGYTF.

The chain employs TRBV10-3 and TRBJ2-7, with unresolved D. The germline gives CDR1 ENHRY, CDR2 SYGVKD. The germline V and J ends were trimmed by 3 bases and 2 bases, with 8 bases remaining between them. The CDR3 sequence is 13 residues long. The CDR3 sequence: CAISDAGTYEQYV. In DNA form, the CDR3 reads TGTGCCATCAGTGATGCAGGAACCTACGAGCAGTACGTC.

The genes are TRBV2 and TRBJ2-2; 7 bases are shared with TRBD1. V was pared by 7 bases and J by 3 bases, with 11 bases of the junction left unmatched. Per germline, CDR1 SNHLY and CDR2 FYNNEI. The CDR3 totals 16 residues. The CDR3 here is CASIGSGTADTGELFF. The CDR3 nucleotides read TGTGCCAGCATCGGCTCCGGGACAGCGGACACCGGGGAGCTGTTTTTT.

V usage is TRBV5-5 and J usage is TRBJ2-2; D may be TRBD2 (6 bases). The germline V gene has CDR1 SGHKS and CDR2 YYEKEE (reference sequence). The CDR3 is 16 residues long. The V end lost 0 bases, the J end lost 0 bases, and 9 bases lay between the germline ends. The CDR3 bases are TGTGCCAGCAGCTTGGTGCCGGGAGCGAACACCGGGGAGCTGTTTTTT. Protein product: CASSLVPGANTGELFF.

V gene TRBV6-5 combines with J gene TRBJ2-5; D tentatively fits TRBD1 or TRBD2 (5 bases each). The CDR3 consists of 13 residues. V lost 11 bases, J lost 1 base, and 14 bases lay in between. Germline V gives CDR1 MNHEY, CDR2 SVGAGI. Written as DNA, the CDR3 is TGTGCCGTCCGACGGGGCCTCCAAGAGACCCAGTACTTC. Protein product: CAVRRGLQETQYF.

The sample holds a few counts of this clone. The chain couples TRBV20-1 to TRBJ1-6; D gene unclear. Trimming stripped 4 bases from V and 15 bases from J, with 10 bases between. CDR1 is DFQATT and CDR2 is SNEGSKA in the germline V gene (reference sequence). CDR3 size: 10 residues. CDR3 sequence: CSATHKGLHF. Here the CDR3 DNA reads TGCAGTGCTACCCATAAGGGCCTCCACTTT.

The V gene is TRBV7-9, the J gene TRBJ1-1, with D uncertain. The germline V gene has CDR1 SEHNR and CDR2 FQNEAQ (reference sequence). The ends were cut back, 6 bases at V and 6 bases at J, with 20 bases in the middle. The CDR3 extends over 15 amino acids. CDR3: CASSFSFMRGSEAFF. For the CDR3, the DNA is TGTGCCAGCAGTTTTAGTTTTATGCGGGGATCTGAAGCTTTCTTT.

CDR3 coding DNA: TGTGCCAGCAGCGCCGGGGGGTCAGGGGTACTGGCTGAAGCTTTCTTT. Translated: CASSAGGSGVLAEAFF. V and J are TRBV9 and TRBJ1-1, with D possibly being TRBD1 (6 bases). Germline V lookup: CDR1 SGDLS, CDR2 YYNGEE. The CDR3 has 16 residues. V lost 3 bases and J 6 bases, leaving 21 bases between the germline ends.

The chain recombines TRBV9 with TRBJ2-2, with 9 bases that match TRBD2. Germline loops: CDR1 SGDLS, CDR2 YYNGEE. The V and J ends lost 0 bases and 4 bases, in that order; junction bases with no gene match: 4. The CDR3 length is 16 residues. The CDR3 DNA reads as TGTGCCAGCAGCGTAGGGGGTAGCGGGGGCACCGGGGAGCTGTTTTTT. Protein sequence: CASSVGGSGGTGELFF.

The chain has TRBV15 and TRBJ1-5; D is unresolved. The CDR3 length is 12 residues. Germline V gene lookup returns CDR1 LNHNV and CDR2 YYDKDF (reference sequence). V was pared by 5 bases and J by 3 bases, with 5 bases between. In nucleotides, the CDR3 is TGTGCCACCAGCCACCCCAATCAGCCCCAGCATTTT. It translates to CATSHPNQPQHF.

The CDR3 nucleotides are TGTGCCAGCAGCCAAGTTGAGACAGGGTATGGCTACACCTTC. Translating gives CASSQVETGYGYTF. This chain joins TRBV14 and TRBJ1-2; 7 positions agree with TRBD1. The CDR3 runs to 14 residues. Germline V gives CDR1 SGHDN, CDR2 FVKESK. V was clipped by 1 base and J by 5 bases; unmatched bases: 4. Combining the CDR3 with reference TRBV14 and TRBJ1-2 gives the whole variable domain EAGVTQFPSHSVIEKGQTVTLRCDPISGHDNLYWYRRVMGKEIKFLLHFVKESKQDESGMPNNRFLAERTGGTYSTLKVQPAELEDSGVYFCASSQVETGYGYTFGSGTRLTVV.

The CDR3 DNA is TGTGCCAGCAGCCAAGGACAGGGGGACACCGGGGAGCTGTTTTTT. This sequence encodes CASSQGQGDTGELFF. The chain recombines TRBV4-2 with TRBJ2-2; 9 nucleotides align to TRBD1. The CDR3 sequence is 15 residues long. Trimming at V came to 1 base and at J to 3 bases, leaving 0 bases not matched to a gene. Germline values: CDR1 LGHNA, CDR2 YNFKEQ.

The rearrangement joins TRBV15 to TRBJ2-2, with 8 bases identical to TRBD1. CDR1 is LNHNV and CDR2 is YYDKDF in the germline V gene (reference sequence). The CDR3 is 17 amino acids. Unmatched junction bases numbered 7, after V lost 0 bases and J lost 4 bases. CDR3 sequence reads: CATSRDRWTGITGELFF. The DNA for the CDR3 is TGTGCCACCAGCAGAGATCGATGGACAGGGATCACCGGGGAGCTGTTTTTT.

This clone appeared once. The chain uses TRBV10-2 and TRBJ2-1; 10 bases agree with TRBD2. Germline trimming cut 6 bases from V and 7 bases from J; bases unmatched to any gene: 9. The CDR3 runs 15 residues. The V gene's germline CDR1 is WSHSY and CDR2 SAAADI. As DNA, the CDR3 is TGCGCCAGCAGACTAAGCGGGGGGGCCCGTAATGAGCAGTTCTTC. This encodes CASRLSGGARNEQFF.

This rearrangement joins TRBV7-3 to TRBJ2-7; D unresolved. The length of the CDR3 is 13 residues. The germline gives CDR1 SGHTA, CDR2 FQGTGA. V was trimmed by 3 bases and J by 6 bases, leaving 12 bases between them. CDR3 coding DNA: TGTGCCAGCAGCTTGTCGGCCGGCGGCGAGCAGTACTTC. Its translation is CASSLSAGGEQYF.

The V call is TRBV24-1, the J call TRBJ2-7, with D unclear. The CDR3 is 10 amino acids. Germline assignment: CDR1 KGHDR and CDR2 SFDVKD. Trimming took 8 bases from V and 5 from J, leaving 6 bases between them. The CDR3, as DNA: TGTGCCACCATTTTACACGAGCAGTACGTC. It yields the protein CATILHEQYV.

The sample holds a few counts of this clone. The chain recombines TRBV5-3 with TRBJ1-4; 9 nucleotides match TRBD1. TRBV5-3 is assigned to the ORF class and has an uncertain function. The CDR3 spans 14 residues. J gave up 8 bases and V 0 bases, and 2 bases lay outside the gene matches. The CDR3 nucleotides read TGTGCCAGAAGCTTGGGGGACAGGGAGGAAAAACTGTTTTTT. Translation gives CARSLGDREEKLFF.

V is TRBV28 and J is TRBJ1-6, with D tentatively TRBD1 (5 bases). V was cut by 5 bases and J by 5 bases, with 13 bases left in between. The CDR3 is 15 amino acids. Per germline, CDR1 MDHEN and CDR2 SYDVKM. The CDR3 nucleotides are TGTGCCAGCAGTGCCGCGCAGGGTAATAATTCACCCCTCCACTTT. Its translation is CASSAAQGNNSPLHF.

The V gene is TRBV19, the J gene TRBJ2-7; 8 bases are a match to TRBD1. V was clipped by 5 bases and J by 2 bases; unmatched bases: 8. In germline, CDR1 is LNHDA, CDR2 SQIVND (reference sequence). The CDR3 has 15 amino acids. CDR3 sequence reads: CASSHPGTGTYEQYF. In DNA, the CDR3 is TGTGCCAGTAGTCACCCCGGGACAGGCACCTACGAGCAGTACTTC.

The rearrangement joins TRBV12-3 or TRBV12-4 to TRBJ2-7, with D perhaps matching TRBD1 (6 bases). This CDR3 is built from 13 residues. Trimming shortened V by 3 bases and J by 4 bases, and 10 bases separated the two germline ends. The CDR3 is CASSLGQKYEQYV. In nucleotides, the CDR3 is TGTGCCAGCAGTTTGGGACAAAAGTACGAGCAGTACGTC.

The chain links TRBV19 to TRBJ2-7; D perhaps matches TRBD1 (6 bases). The CDR3 is 14 amino acids. V was pared by 3 bases and J by 1 base, with 10 bases between. The germline CDR1 and CDR2 sequences are LNHDA and SQIVND (reference sequence). CDR3 DNA: TGTGCCAGTAGTATCCGGGACAATTCCTACGAGCAGTACTTC. It specifies CASSIRDNSYEQYF. The full variable domain, its missing parts supplied by reference TRBV19 and TRBJ2-7, is DGGITQSPKYLFRKEGQNVTLSCEQNLNHDAMYWYRQDPGQGLRLIYYSQIVNDFQKGDIAEGYSVSREKKESFPLTVTSAQKNPTAFYLCASSIRDNSYEQYFGPGTRLTVT.

The chain employs TRBV5-4 and TRBJ2-1; 12 bases are a match to TRBD2. The CDR3 contains 15 residues. After removal of 2 bases from V and 9 bases from J, the junction contained 6 bases not matched to a gene. In germline, CDR1 is SGHNT, CDR2 YYREEE (reference sequence). The CDR3 spells CASSFLAGGFGEQFF. Written as DNA, the CDR3 is TGTGCCAGCAGCTTTCTAGCGGGGGGGTTCGGTGAGCAGTTCTTC.

A single count supports this clone. The V gene is TRBV6-2 or TRBV6-3, the J gene TRBJ2-7, with 9 bases matching TRBD2. Germline trimming cut 5 bases from V and 0 bases from J; bases unmatched to any gene: 5. CDR1 is MNHEY, CDR2 SVGEGT, per germline. The CDR3 length is 15 residues. CDR3 bases: TGTGCCAGCAGTGTCAGCGGGAGGAGCTCCTACGAGCAGTACTTC. Translating it yields CASSVSGRSSYEQYF.

V and J are TRBV27 and TRBJ1-5; 7 positions match TRBD1. V shed 8 bases, J shed 0 bases, and the junction held 7 bases outside the gene matches. The CDR3 is made up of 15 amino acids. From germline, CDR1 is MNHEY and CDR2 SMNVEV (reference sequence). The CDR3 reads CASGTQGLSNQPQHF. In DNA, the CDR3 is TGTGCCAGCGGAACACAGGGGCTTAGCAATCAGCCCCAGCATTTT.

The DNA of the CDR3 is TGTGCCAGCAGCGCACGACCAAGGGCACAGGGAACGGCTGGCTACACCTTC. Protein sequence: CASSARPRAQGTAGYTF. The rearrangement uses TRBV9 and TRBJ1-2; possible D gene TRBD1, 6 bases. Germline V gives CDR1 SGDLS, CDR2 YYNGEE. The CDR3 spans 17 residues. Trimming took off 3 bases at V and 7 bases at J, with 25 bases between the two ends.

The rearrangement links TRBV4-1 to TRBJ1-4, with no clear D. The ends were cut back, 0 bases at V and 4 bases at J, with 12 bases in the middle. This CDR3 has 16 residues. Germline lookup yields CDR1 MGHRA and CDR2 YSYEKL. CDR3 sequence: CASSQDYSRNNEKLFF. The DNA of the CDR3 is TGCGCCAGCAGCCAAGATTATTCCAGGAATAATGAAAAACTGTTTTTT.

There are a few counts of this clone. The CDR3 coding sequence is TGTGCCAGCAGTTTAGGTTCCAGCGGGGACGAGCAGTACTTC. It yields the protein CASSLGSSGDEQYF. The J gene is TRBJ2-7, the V gene TRBV27; 7 bases fit TRBD2. This CDR3 is 14 amino acids long. CDR1 MNHEY and CDR2 SMNVEV come from the germline V gene (reference sequence). V shed 2 bases, J shed 5 bases, and the junction held 6 bases outside the gene matches.

The chain recombines TRBV6-5 with TRBJ1-3; D unclear. The CDR3 extends over 14 amino acids. Trimming cost V 5 bases and J 0 bases, with 8 bases left between them. The germline CDR1 and CDR2 sequences are MNHEY and SVGAGI. The CDR3 DNA reads TGTGCCAGCAGTCCGGTGAGCTCTGGAAACACCATATATTTT. This translates into CASSPVSSGNTIYF.